This T cell receptor beta chain was recorded in a study of PD-1 blockade in classical Hodgkin lymphoma. Overall study findings and caveats: Before treatment, complete responders showed about the same diversity as newly diagnosed patients.

About this clone: Its target is unknown.

Some clones are missing from TCRdb's copy, which holds only in-frame ones; the method was immunoSEQ multiplex PCR. The sample has over 35,000 clones; more than 75% are singletons. All the patients suffered relapse after autologous stem cell transplantation, and brentuximab vedotin exposure differed. Sequenced here: peripheral blood mononuclear cells (PBMCs), sampled at baseline. The clonotype comes from a human donor with classical Hodgkin lymphoma.

CDR3: CASSYNGGGTEAFF. DNA of the CDR3: TGTGCCAGCAGCTATAATGGAGGGGGAACTGAAGCTTTCTTT. The chain carries TRBV5-6 and TRBJ1-1; D perhaps matches TRBD1 (6 bases). The CDR3 has 14 residues. Per the germline V gene, CDR1 is SGHDT and CDR2 is YYEEEE. Trimming stripped 3 bases from V and 5 bases from J, with 14 bases between.